This T cell receptor (beta chain) was found in a study of blood T cell repertoires in COVID-19. The length of the CDR3 is 13 residues. The germline V gene has CDR1 SGDLS and CDR2 YYNGEE. V shed 3 bases and J shed 1 base, with 8 bases lying between them. A few counts support this clone. Authors' methods: Reference gene primer amplification in the assay estimated nucleated cell counts. Repertoires were generated with immunoSEQ multiplex PCR, while TCRdb's copy carries only in-frame clones and drops some. That table is the source of V, J and clone size, and D and trimming were worked out from the DNA. The data hold around 110,000 clones, with 84% observed a single time.

What was sequenced was peripheral blood. The V and J genes are TRBV9 and TRBJ2-7; possible D gene TRBD1, 6 bases. The clonotype comes from a human donor in a cohort sampled during active COVID-19. CDR3 region: CASSGTASYEQYF. The CDR3, as DNA: TGTGCCAGCAGCGGGACAGCGTCCTACGAGCAGTACTTC.